Listed here is a single TCR beta chain. Its specificity is unknown. This entry is derived from a study of shared clonotypes between healthy human individuals. The genomic DNA of each subset was split evenly across several immunoSEQ plates. Sorted-subset replicate PCRs used around 200 ng of genomic DNA. This amount corresponded to some 30,000 T cell genomes. Only in-frame clones appear in the TCRdb table, and some are missing; sequencing was by immunoSEQ multiplex PCR. The sample lists approximately 2.1 million clones; approximately 93% were seen once. Regarding the study as a whole: Shared clonotypes: roughly 4.5% naive CD4, roughly 3.5% naive CD8, less than 2.5% memory CD4, 0.4% to 0.5% memory CD8.

The germline CDR1 and CDR2 sequences are MGHRA and YSYEKL. The CDR3 consists of 14 residues. Trimming cost V 4 bases and J 5 bases, with 14 bases left between them. Sequencing input: naive CD4+ T cells from PBMCs. Subset defined: CD45RA+ positively selected. This rearrangement joins TRBV4-1 to TRBJ2-5; D may match TRBD1 or TRBD2 (5 bases each). This receptor was identified in a man aged 18 to 29 in good health. Some clones in this sample may be carry-over from other donors' samples. DNA for the CDR3: TGCGCCAGCAGCCTTCTCGGGACGTTGGAGACCCAGTACTTC. This encodes CASSLLGTLETQYF.